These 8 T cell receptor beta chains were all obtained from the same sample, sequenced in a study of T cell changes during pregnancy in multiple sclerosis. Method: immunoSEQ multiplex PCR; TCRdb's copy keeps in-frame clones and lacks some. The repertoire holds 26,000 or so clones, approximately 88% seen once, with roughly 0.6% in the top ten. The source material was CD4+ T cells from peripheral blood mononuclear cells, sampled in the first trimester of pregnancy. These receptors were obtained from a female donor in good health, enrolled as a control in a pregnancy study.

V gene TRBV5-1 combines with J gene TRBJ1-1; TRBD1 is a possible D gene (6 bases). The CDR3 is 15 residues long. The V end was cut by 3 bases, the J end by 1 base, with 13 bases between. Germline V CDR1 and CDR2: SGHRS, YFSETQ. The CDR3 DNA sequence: TGCGCCAGCAGCTCGCAGGGGACACCGAACACTGAAGCTTTCTTT. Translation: CASSSQGTPNTEAFF.

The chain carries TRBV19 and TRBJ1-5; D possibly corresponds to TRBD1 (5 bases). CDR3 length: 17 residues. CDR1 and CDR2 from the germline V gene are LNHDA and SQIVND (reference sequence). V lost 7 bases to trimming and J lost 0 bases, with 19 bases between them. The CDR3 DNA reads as TGTGCCAGTAACCGGGACTCGAGATTTTATAGCAATCAGCCCCAGCATTTT. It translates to CASNRDSRFYSNQPQHF.

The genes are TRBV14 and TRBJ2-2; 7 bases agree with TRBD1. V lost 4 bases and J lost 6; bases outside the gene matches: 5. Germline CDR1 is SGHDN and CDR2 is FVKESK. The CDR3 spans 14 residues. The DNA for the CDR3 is TGTGCCAGCAGCCGAGTTACAGGGGCCGGGGAGCTGTTTTTT. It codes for CASSRVTGAGELFF. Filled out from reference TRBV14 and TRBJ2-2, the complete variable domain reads EAGVTQFPSHSVIEKGQTVTLRCDPISGHDNLYWYRRVMGKEIKFLLHFVKESKQDESGMPNNRFLAERTGGTYSTLKVQPAELEDSGVYFCASSRVTGAGELFFGEGSRLTVL.

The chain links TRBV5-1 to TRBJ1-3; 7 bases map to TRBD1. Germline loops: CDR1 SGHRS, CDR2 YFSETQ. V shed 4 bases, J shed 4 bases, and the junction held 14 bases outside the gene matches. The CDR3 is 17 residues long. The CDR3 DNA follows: TGCGCCAGCAGCATTTTACAGGGGCGGTCTGCAGGAAACACCATATATTTT. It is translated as CASSILQGRSAGNTIYF.

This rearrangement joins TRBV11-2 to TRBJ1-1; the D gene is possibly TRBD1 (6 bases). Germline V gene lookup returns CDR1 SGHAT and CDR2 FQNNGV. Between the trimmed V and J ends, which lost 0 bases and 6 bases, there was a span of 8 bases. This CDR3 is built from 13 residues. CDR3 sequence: CASSLEGGAEAFF. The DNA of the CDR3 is TGTGCCAGCAGCTTAGAAGGGGGGGCTGAAGCTTTCTTT.

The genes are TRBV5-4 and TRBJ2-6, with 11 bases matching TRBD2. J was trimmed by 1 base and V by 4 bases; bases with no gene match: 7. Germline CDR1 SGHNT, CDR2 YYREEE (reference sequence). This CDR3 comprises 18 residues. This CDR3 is CASSHRTSGPSGANVLTF. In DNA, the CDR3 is TGTGCCAGCAGCCACCGGACTAGCGGGCCGTCTGGGGCCAACGTCCTGACTTTC.

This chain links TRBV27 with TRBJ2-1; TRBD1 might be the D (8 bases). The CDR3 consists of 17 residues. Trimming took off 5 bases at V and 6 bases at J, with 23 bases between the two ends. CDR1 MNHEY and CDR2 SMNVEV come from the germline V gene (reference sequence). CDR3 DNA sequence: TGTGCCAGCAGTCCCTTTCCTGACAGGGGAGGGGGCAATGAGCAGTTCTTC. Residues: CASSPFPDRGGGNEQFF.

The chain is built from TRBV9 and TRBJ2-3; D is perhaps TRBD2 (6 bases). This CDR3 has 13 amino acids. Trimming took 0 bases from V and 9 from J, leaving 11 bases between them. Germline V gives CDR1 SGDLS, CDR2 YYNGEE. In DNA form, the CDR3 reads TGTGCCAGCAGCGTAGGATTCGGGGGAACGCAGTATTTT. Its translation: CASSVGFGGTQYF.